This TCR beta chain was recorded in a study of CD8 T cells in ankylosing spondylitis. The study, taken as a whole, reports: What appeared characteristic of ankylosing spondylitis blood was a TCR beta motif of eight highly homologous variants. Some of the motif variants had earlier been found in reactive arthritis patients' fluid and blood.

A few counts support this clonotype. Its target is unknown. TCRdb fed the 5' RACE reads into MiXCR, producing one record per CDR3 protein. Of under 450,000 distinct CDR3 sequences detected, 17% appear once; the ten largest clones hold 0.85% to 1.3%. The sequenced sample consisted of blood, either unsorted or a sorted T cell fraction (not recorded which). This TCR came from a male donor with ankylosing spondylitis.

CDR3 DNA sequence: TGTGCCAGCTCACCACCGGGACACGACTACGAGCAGTACTTC. This sequence encodes CASSPPGHDYEQYF. V gene TRBV18 combines with J gene TRBJ2-7; D is perhaps TRBD1 (6 bases). CDR3 length: 14 residues. Germline V gene data show CDR1 as KGHSH and CDR2 as LQKENI. V shed 0 bases and J shed 3 bases, with 9 bases lying between them. Combining the CDR3 with reference TRBV18 and TRBJ2-7 gives the whole variable domain NAGVMQNPRHLVRRRGQEARLRCSPMKGHSHVYWYRQLPEEGLKFMVYLQKENIIDESGMPKERFSAEFPKEGPSILRIQQVVRGDSAAYFCASSPPGHDYEQYFGPGTRLTVT.